This T cell receptor (beta chain) was found in a study of blood T cell repertoires in COVID-19. Sequencing was performed with immunoSEQ multiplex PCR; in TCRdb, only in-frame clones are kept and a portion is missing. This sample carries about 260,000 clones, 85% to 90% of them seen once, and the ten largest clones take about 1.6%. The receptor comes from a woman aged 40-49 years who had recovered from COVID-19. Sequencing was performed on peripheral blood.

The CDR3 loop reads CASSLGRGGEETQYF. CDR3 coding DNA: TGTGCCAGCAGCTTGGGGCGCGGGGGGGAAGAGACCCAGTACTTC. The rearrangement uses TRBV5-4 and TRBJ2-5; 9 nucleotides match TRBD2. The CDR3 has 15 amino acids. The V segment lost 0 bases and the J segment 3 bases; nucleotides outside the gene matches: 3. Germline loops: CDR1 SGHNT, CDR2 YYREEE (reference sequence).